This T cell receptor (beta chain) was sequenced for a study of blood T cell repertoires in COVID-19. The overall study: COVID-19 samples from acute and convalescent phases originated in the United States, Italy and Spain.

Trimming took off 3 bases at V and 1 base at J, with 4 bases between the two ends. Germline values: CDR1 SGHRS, CDR2 YFSETQ. CDR3 length equals 13 residues. Participants were placed into cohorts based on the clinical history they reported. Method: immunoSEQ multiplex PCR; TCRdb's copy keeps in-frame clones and lacks some. The sample includes 150,000 to 200,000 clones, roughly nine tenths of them seen just once. The chain employs TRBV5-1 and TRBJ2-2; the D is unclear. Sequencing used PBMCs or T cells enriched from blood (not recorded which). The receptor was derived from a woman between 40 and 55 years old with acute COVID-19. For the CDR3, the DNA is TGCGCCAGCAGCTCGGGGAACACCGGGGAGCTGTTTTTT. It encodes CASSSGNTGELFF.